One and the same sample provided the 27 T cell receptor beta chains below, sequenced in a study of T cells in localized non-small cell lung cancer. Some clones are missing from TCRdb's copy, which holds only in-frame ones; the method was immunoSEQ multiplex PCR. The sample carries tens of thousands of clones, about 90% recorded once. Material: peripheral blood, obtained before any cancer treatment. The receptors here all came from a man aged 35-69 years with stage I lung adenocarcinoma.

The chain couples TRBV30 to TRBJ1-1; D unclear. CDR3 length: 14 amino acids. Germline assignment: CDR1 GTSNPN and CDR2 SVGIG (reference sequence). Trimming removed 0 bases at V and 0 bases at J, with 8 bases between. Written as DNA, the CDR3 is TGTGCCTGGAGTGTAACAGTCATGAACACTGAAGCTTTCTTT. This codes for CAWSVTVMNTEAFF. The variable domain in full, completed from reference TRBV30 and TRBJ1-1, reads SQTIHQWPATLVQPVGSPLSLECTVEGTSNPNLYWYRQAAGRGLQLLFYSVGIGQISSEVPQNLSASRPQDRQFILSSKKLLLSDSGFYLCAWSVTVMNTEAFFGQGTRLTVV.

This sequence joins TRBV7-9 and TRBJ1-1, with a possible D match to TRBD1 (6 bases). V dropped 8 bases and J dropped 13 bases, with 23 bases sitting between them. This CDR3 region has 13 residues. Germline CDR1 SEHNR, CDR2 FQNEAQ (reference sequence). This chain's CDR3 is CASSKGDRTKGFF. CDR3 nucleotide sequence: TGTGCCAGCTCCAAGGGGGACCGGACGAAGGGTTTCTTT. Supplemented by reference TRBV7-9 and TRBJ1-1, the full variable domain reads DTGVSQNPRHKITKRGQNVTFRCDPISEHNRLYWYRQTLGQGPEFLTYFQNEAQLEKSRLLSDRFSAERPKGSFSTLEIQRTEQGDSAMYLCASSKGDRTKGFFGQGTRLTVV.

This chain links TRBV6-1 with TRBJ1-5, with D perhaps TRBD1 (5 bases). This CDR3 spans 14 amino acids. Germline V lookup: CDR1 MNHNS, CDR2 SASEGT. The CDR3 DNA is TGTGCGACCAGGGAGTTCTATAGCAATCAGCCCCAGCATTTT. Amino acids: CATREFYSNQPQHF.

This chain uses TRBV7-2 with TRBJ2-2; 8 bases map to TRBD1. Per germline, CDR1 SGHTA and CDR2 FQGNSA. The CDR3 has 14 residues. The V segment lost 5 bases and the J segment 6 bases; nucleotides outside the gene matches: 5. CDR3 sequence reads: CASSTTGAPGELFF. CDR3 nucleotides: TGTGCCAGCAGCACGACAGGGGCGCCCGGGGAGCTGTTTTTT.

The chain couples TRBV28 to TRBJ2-3; no definite D call. Germline assignment: CDR1 MDHEN and CDR2 SYDVKM. V lost 5 bases to trimming and J lost 3 bases, with 6 bases between them. This CDR3 is built from 12 residues. The CDR3 here is CASSTETDTQYF. CDR3 sequence (DNA): TGTGCCAGCAGTACGGAGACAGATACGCAGTATTTT.

The chain recombines TRBV7-9 with TRBJ1-1; D unclear. V gave up 1 base and J gave up 3 bases, with 9 bases separating them. Germline-derived CDR1 and CDR2 are SEHNR and FQNEAQ (reference sequence). This CDR3 spans 14 amino acids. CDR3 loop: CASSLGSWDTEAFF. As DNA, the CDR3 is TGTGCCAGCAGCTTAGGGTCCTGGGACACTGAAGCTTTCTTT.

This sequence joins TRBV5-8 and TRBJ2-2; 9 bases map to TRBD2. CDR1 is SGHTS, CDR2 YDEGEE, per germline. The CDR3 covers 17 residues. V shed 0 bases, J shed 5 bases, and the junction held 8 bases outside the gene matches. The CDR3 region has the DNA TGTGCCAGCAGCTTGGGCCCCACTAGCGGGTTTACCGGGGAGCTGTTTTTT. Its protein product is CASSLGPTSGFTGELFF.

V gene TRBV7-9 combines with J gene TRBJ2-7; 9 bases agree with TRBD1. The germline CDR1 and CDR2 sequences are SEHNR and FQNEAQ (reference sequence). With V trimmed by 3 bases and J by 5 bases, 11 bases remained unmatched. There are 16 residues in the CDR3. The CDR3 nucleotides read TGTGCCAGCAGCTTGGCACCGGGACAGGGTATCGACGAGCAGTACTTC. Translation gives CASSLAPGQGIDEQYF. Full variable domain (remainder filled in from reference TRBV7-9 and TRBJ2-7): DTGVSQNPRHKITKRGQNVTFRCDPISEHNRLYWYRQTLGQGPEFLTYFQNEAQLEKSRLLSDRFSAERPKGSFSTLEIQRTEQGDSAMYLCASSLAPGQGIDEQYFGPGTRLTVT.

The J gene is TRBJ2-2, the V gene TRBV6-5, with a possible D match to TRBD1 (6 bases). Trimming shortened V by 6 bases and J by 6 bases, and 14 bases separated the two germline ends. This CDR3 has 14 residues. Germline V gene data show CDR1 as MNHEY and CDR2 as SVGAGI. The CDR3 DNA is TGTGCCAGCAGCCCTGGACAGACCGCCGGGGAGCTGTTTTTT. This codes for CASSPGQTAGELFF.

The chain couples TRBV7-2 to TRBJ1-2; D is unclear. The length of the CDR3 is 17 residues. Germline V CDR1 and CDR2: SGHTA, FQGNSA. Trimming pared 1 base from V and 4 bases from J, leaving 19 bases between. The CDR3 here is CASSLGLSEGITYGYTF. In DNA form, the CDR3 reads TGTGCCAGCAGCTTAGGTCTTTCGGAGGGCATTACCTATGGCTACACCTTC.

V gene TRBV28 combines with J gene TRBJ1-5; D ambiguous. CDR3 length equals 12 residues. Germline CDR1 is MDHEN and CDR2 is SYDVKM. Trimming took off 2 bases at V and 6 bases at J, with 5 bases between the two ends. The CDR3: CASSLGRQPQHF. CDR3 nucleotides: TGTGCCAGCAGTTTAGGACGTCAGCCCCAGCATTTT.

The chain links TRBV4-2 to TRBJ2-2; D unresolved. The CDR3 is 15 amino acids. V lost 0 bases, J lost 4 bases, and 9 bases lay in between. From germline, CDR1 is LGHNA and CDR2 YNFKEQ. The DNA for the CDR3 is TGTGCCAGCAGCCAAGACCTAGGCGGCACCGGGGAGCTGTTTTTT. This gives the protein CASSQDLGGTGELFF.

The chain combines TRBV28 with TRBJ1-4, with 9 bases fitting TRBD1. CDR3 length: 14 amino acids. Trimming removed 8 bases from V and 6 bases from J; junction bases left unmatched: 7. CDR1 MDHEN and CDR2 SYDVKM come from the germline V gene. Written as DNA, the CDR3 is TGTGCCAGCGGAACTTGGACAGGGGATGAAAAACTGTTTTTT. Encoded protein: CASGTWTGDEKLFF.

V is TRBV5-1 and J is TRBJ1-1, with a tentative D call TRBD1 (5 bases). Trimming took off 3 bases at V and 1 base at J, with 13 bases between the two ends. The CDR3 totals 15 residues. The germline CDR1 and CDR2 sequences are SGHRS and YFSETQ. The CDR3: CASSSLGVGNTEAFF. CDR3 nucleotide sequence: TGCGCCAGCAGCTCCTTAGGGGTTGGGAACACTGAAGCTTTCTTT.

The chain combines TRBV11-3 with TRBJ2-5, with 11 bases that match TRBD1. This CDR3 has 15 amino acids. Trimming took 5 bases from V and 5 from J; bases not matched to a gene: 7. Germline lookup yields CDR1 SGHNT and CDR2 YENEEA. CDR3 nucleotides: TGTGCCAGCAGCCTAAGGACAGGGGGCGGGGAGACCCAGTACTTC. This gives the protein CASSLRTGGGETQYF.

The chain links TRBV27 to TRBJ2-4; D call uncertain. V lost 2 bases to trimming and J lost 0 bases, with 8 bases between them. This CDR3 is built from 15 residues. Per the germline V gene, CDR1 is MNHEY and CDR2 is SMNVEV (reference sequence). CDR3 residues: CASSLPSIAKNIQYF. In DNA form, the CDR3 reads TGTGCCAGCAGTTTACCCTCCATAGCCAAAAACATTCAGTACTTC.

V usage is TRBV5-1 and J usage is TRBJ2-1, with 8 bases identical to TRBD2. Germline V gene lookup returns CDR1 SGHRS and CDR2 YFSETQ. This CDR3 contains 15 residues. Trimming took 5 bases from V and 4 from J; bases not matched to a gene: 8. Here the CDR3 reads CASSQAGVRYNEQFF. The CDR3 nucleotides read TGCGCCAGCAGTCAAGCGGGAGTCCGGTACAATGAGCAGTTCTTC.

The chain uses TRBV15 and TRBJ2-3; 14 nucleotides align to TRBD2. V shed 3 bases, J shed 4 bases, and the junction held 15 bases outside the gene matches. Germline V CDR1 and CDR2: LNHNV, YYDKDF (reference sequence). This CDR3 contains 20 residues. In DNA form, the CDR3 reads TGTGCCACCAGCAGGGACGGGACACTGACTAGCGGGAGGGCCGCAGATACGCAGTATTTT. Residues: CATSRDGTLTSGRAADTQYF. The full variable domain, with the rest looked up from reference TRBV15 and TRBJ2-3, is DAMVIQNPRYQVTQFGKPVTLSCSQTLNHNVMYWYQQKSSQAPKLLFHYYDKDFNNEADTPDNFQSRRPNTSFCFLDIRSPGLGDTAMYLCATSRDGTLTSGRAADTQYFGPGTRLTVL.

The rearrangement links TRBV29-1 to TRBJ1-1; no clear D gene. The CDR3 covers 10 residues. V lost 4 bases to trimming and J lost 6 bases, with 6 bases between them. Germline CDR1 reads SQVTM; CDR2 reads ANQGSEA. The CDR3 DNA follows: TGCAGCGTTGTTAGTCCTGAAGCTTTCTTT. This translates into CSVVSPEAFF. Looking up the rest from reference TRBV29-1 and TRBJ1-1 gives the full variable domain: SAVISQKPSRDICQRGTSLTIQCQVDSQVTMMFWYRQQPGQSLTLIATANQGSEATYESGFVIDKFPISRPNLTFSTLTVSNMSPEDSSIYLCSVVSPEAFFGQGTRLTVV.

The CDR3 loop is CASSPVRTGELFF. CDR3 bases: TGTGCCAGCAGCCCAGTTCGGACGGGGGAGCTGTTTTTT. J is TRBJ2-2 and V is TRBV11-2, with D unclear. This CDR3 spans 13 amino acids. Germline V gene sequence: CDR1 SGHAT, CDR2 FQNNGV. With 5 bases removed from V and 8 bases from J, the gap between germline ends came to 12 bases.

The chain recombines TRBV18 with TRBJ2-4, with 11 nucleotides matching TRBD1. Germline assignment: CDR1 KGHSH and CDR2 LQKENI. J gave up 9 bases and V 0 bases, and 7 bases lay outside the gene matches. The CDR3 has 16 amino acids. CDR3 residues: CASSPPKGTGGGIQYF. The CDR3 DNA follows: TGTGCCAGCTCACCACCGAAAGGGACAGGGGGAGGCATTCAGTACTTC.

The chain joins TRBV10-3 to TRBJ2-3; D perhaps matches TRBD1 (6 bases). The germline V gene has CDR1 ENHRY and CDR2 SYGVKD. This CDR3 is built from 14 residues. Trimming took 4 bases from V and 1 from J, leaving 9 bases between them. CDR3 in amino acids: CAISGWTGTDTQYF. The CDR3 DNA is TGTGCCATCAGTGGTTGGACAGGCACAGATACGCAGTATTTT.

The chain employs TRBV4-1 and TRBJ2-1; the match to TRBD2 covers 7 bases. The V segment lost 4 bases and the J segment 5 bases; nucleotides outside the gene matches: 11. Germline V lookup: CDR1 MGHRA, CDR2 YSYEKL. This CDR3 spans 16 amino acids. CDR3 nucleotide sequence: TGCGCCAGCAGCCCGAGGGCTAGCGGAGTAAACAATGAGCAGTTCTTC. It yields the protein CASSPRASGVNNEQFF.

The V gene is TRBV6-5, the J gene TRBJ2-3; no clear D. V shed 5 bases and J shed 5 bases, with 8 bases lying between them. This CDR3 has 12 residues. CDR1 is MNHEY and CDR2 is SVGAGI in the germline V gene. The CDR3: CASSDNGDTQYF. The CDR3 coding sequence is TGTGCCAGCAGTGACAACGGAGATACGCAGTATTTT.

This chain's CDR3 is CASSLPQGNQPQHF. The DNA for the CDR3 is TGTGCCAGCAGCTTACCCCAGGGTAATCAGCCCCAGCATTTT. The chain has TRBV7-2 and TRBJ1-5, with D possibly being TRBD1 (5 bases). V lost 2 bases, J lost 4 bases, and 9 bases lay in between. CDR3 size: 14 residues. Per the germline V gene, CDR1 is SGHTA and CDR2 is FQGNSA.

The chain has TRBV28 and TRBJ2-5; perhaps TRBD2 as D (7 bases). V was trimmed by 3 bases and J by 3 bases, leaving 17 bases between them. This CDR3 region has 16 residues. Germline V gives CDR1 MDHEN, CDR2 SYDVKM. This chain's CDR3 is CASSFPREGVKETQYF. The CDR3, as DNA: TGTGCCAGCAGTTTTCCAAGGGAGGGGGTTAAAGAGACCCAGTACTTC. The entire variable domain, with the rest obtained from reference TRBV28 and TRBJ2-5, is as follows: DVKVTQSSRYLVKRTGEKVFLECVQDMDHENMFWYRQDPGLGLRLIYFSYDVKMKEKGDIPEGYSVSREKKERFSLILESASTNQTSMYLCASSFPREGVKETQYFGPGTRLLVL.

The V and J genes are TRBV7-8 and TRBJ2-3; 8 bases align to TRBD1. This CDR3 has 16 amino acids. Germline lookup yields CDR1 SGHVS and CDR2 FQNEAQ. V gave up 1 base and J gave up 5 bases; unmatched junction bases: 8. The CDR3 coding sequence is TGTGCCAGCAGCTTAGTGGTTCAGGGGGCCGGAGATACGCAGTATTTT. Its protein product is CASSLVVQGAGDTQYF.